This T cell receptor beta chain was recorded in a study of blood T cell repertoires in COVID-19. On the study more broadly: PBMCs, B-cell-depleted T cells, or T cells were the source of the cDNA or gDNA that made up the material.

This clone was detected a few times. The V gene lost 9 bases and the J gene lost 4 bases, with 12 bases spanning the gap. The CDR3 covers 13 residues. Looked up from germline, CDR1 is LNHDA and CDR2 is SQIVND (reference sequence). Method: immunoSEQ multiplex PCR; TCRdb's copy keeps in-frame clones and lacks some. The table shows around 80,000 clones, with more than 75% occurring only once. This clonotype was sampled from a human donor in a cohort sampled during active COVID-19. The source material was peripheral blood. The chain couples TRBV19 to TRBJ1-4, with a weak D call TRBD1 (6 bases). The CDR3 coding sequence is TGTGCCAGCAGCGACAGGCTTAATGAAAAACTGTTTTTT. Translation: CASSDRLNEKLFF.